This section outlines one T cell receptor (beta chain) sequence together with its context. The antigen remains unidentified. The CDR3 runs to 14 residues. Trimming pared 5 bases from V and 0 bases from J, leaving 11 bases between. In germline, CDR1 is MDHEN, CDR2 SYDVKM. This sample was included in a study of Tregs in tolerant kidney transplant recipients. Study results and limitations: Antigen-driven expansion was suggested because donor-specific Tregs expanded more than all Tregs in tolerant patients. Activated donor B cell expansion appeared to reveal the most relevant donor-specific TCRbeta repertoire.

Sequencing was performed with immunoSEQ multiplex PCR; in TCRdb, only in-frame clones are kept and a portion is missing. The data show about 87,000 clones, 93% seen once. The clonotype was recovered from a human donor who received a combined kidney and bone marrow transplant. The V and J genes are TRBV28 and TRBJ2-7, with D tentatively TRBD2 (5 bases). The source was CD4+ T cells from blood, collected before the transplant. The CDR3 DNA reads TGTGCCAGCAGTCCCCCGGGGTACTCCTACGAGCAGTACTTC. Protein sequence: CASSPPGYSYEQYF.